The rows below give T cell receptor beta chains drawn from one sample of a study of T cell changes during pregnancy in multiple sclerosis. The repertoire was sequenced with immunoSEQ multiplex PCR; TCRdb's copy has only in-frame clones and lacks some. This sample carries about 73,000 clones, 80% to 95% of them seen once, and the ten largest clones take 2.8%. Sequences were derived from peripheral blood, sampled in the third trimester of pregnancy. These receptors were taken from a female donor in good health, enrolled as a control in a pregnancy study. Each CDR3 is given with its conserved first and last residue. The D gene is left open where the match is weak. Part of the rows lack a size; the others show once, few, many or a class for expanded clones.

clone size | J gene | D gene | V gene | CDR3 protein | CDR3 DNA
NA | TRBJ2-7 | NA | TRBV23-1 | CASGRDKALEQYF | TGCGCCAGCGGCCGGGACAAGGCTCTCGAGCAGTACTTC
once | TRBJ1-6 | TRBD1 | TRBV9 | CASSVDNGQGKSPLHF | TGTGCCAGCAGCGTAGATAATGGACAGGGTAAATCACCCCTCCACTTT
NA | TRBJ2-3 | TRBD2 | TRBV7-3 | CASSLDGGRTYTQYF | TGTGCCAGCAGCTTAGACGGCGGGAGAACGTATACGCAGTATTTT
NA | TRBJ1-1 | TRBD1 | TRBV4-1 | CASSRLTGQGVYTEAFF | TGCGCCAGCAGCCGCCTAACGGGGCAGGGGGTGTACACTGAAGCTTTCTTT
NA | TRBJ1-4 | NA | TRBV6-1 | CASTLRQATNEKLFF | TGTGCCAGCACCTTAAGACAAGCAACTAATGAAAAACTGTTTTTT
NA | TRBJ1-5 | TRBD1 | TRBV19 | CASSVTGQGQSNQPQHF | TGTGCCAGTAGTGTAACCGGACAGGGGCAGAGCAATCAGCCCCAGCATTTT
once | TRBJ2-5 | TRBD2 | TRBV9 | CASSVRGGGETQYF | TGTGCCAGCAGCGTGCGCGGGGGGGGCGAGACCCAGTACTTC
NA | TRBJ2-1 | NA | TRBV9 | CASSVDFPSYNEQFF | TGTGCCAGCAGTGTAGACTTCCCCTCCTACAATGAGCAGTTCTTC
NA | TRBJ2-3 | TRBD2 | TRBV6-4 | CASSDSGGLGVGTQYF | TGTGCCAGCAGTGACTCCGGGGGACTAGGGGTTGGTACGCAGTATTTT
NA | TRBJ1-6 | TRBD1 | TRBV14 | CASSLGTGGSPLHF | TGTGCCAGCAGCCTGGGGACAGGCGGTTCACCCCTCCACTTT